A single T cell receptor (beta chain) is shown here with its context. In germline, CDR1 is LGHDT, CDR2 YNNKEL (reference sequence). The CDR3 totals 12 residues. Trimming removed 1 base from V and 7 bases from J, with 7 bases in between. Authors' analysis steps: For nucleated cells, counts were estimated from reference gene primer amplification. TCRdb's copy holds only in-frame clones and misses some; the assay was immunoSEQ multiplex PCR. The V and J calls and the clone size are those of that table, but D and trimming were determined from the DNA. The sample carries about 80,000 clones, roughly four fifths recorded once. The data are from a study of blood T cell repertoires in COVID-19. Study summary: The United States, Italy and Spain supplied acute and convalescent COVID-19 samples. PBMCs, B-cell-depleted T cells, or T cells were the source of the cDNA or gDNA that made up the material.

Sequencing was performed on peripheral blood. The sequence was obtained from a man aged 65 to 79 with active or convalescent COVID-19. The rearrangement uses TRBV3-1 (or the pseudogene TRBV3-2) and TRBJ1-1; no reliable D call. DNA for the CDR3: TGTGCCAGCAGCCAAGCTCAGTATGAAGCTTTCTTT. Amino acid sequence: CASSQAQYEAFF.